The 15 T cell receptor beta chains below come from one sample, sequenced in a study of a mutant IDH1 vaccine in newly diagnosed glioma. As to time point: week 23, last vaccination. Doses comprised 300 ug of mutant IDH1 20-mer peptide each, plus topical imiquimod. Assay used: immunoSEQ multiplex PCR; TCRdb lists only in-frame clones, some missing. The sample holds approximately 66,000 clones, around 82% seen once. Their recognized antigens are unknown. The sequencing used PBMCs, collected from a glioma patient whose treatment included an IDH1 peptide vaccine. These receptors all come from a young man with glioma.

The chain has TRBV15 and TRBJ2-2, with a weak D call TRBD1 (6 bases). Germline V gene lookup returns CDR1 LNHNV and CDR2 YYDKDF (reference sequence). CDR3 length: 15 amino acids. V was trimmed by 0 bases and J by 3 bases, leaving 8 bases between them. CDR3 coding DNA: TGTGCCACCAGCAGAGATCGGACAGACACCGGGGAGCTGTTTTTT. Encoded protein: CATSRDRTDTGELFF.

This chain uses TRBV6-5 with TRBJ1-1; 9 nucleotides align to TRBD1. V shed 7 bases and J 1 base; nucleotides not matched to a gene: 4. The CDR3 extends over 14 amino acids. The V gene's germline CDR1 is MNHEY and CDR2 SVGAGI. CDR3 bases: TGTGCCAGCAACACAGGGGGCCAGAACACTGAAGCTTTCTTT. It codes for CASNTGGQNTEAFF.

This chain links TRBV28 with TRBJ1-2; D not certain. The CDR3 totals 13 residues. Germline CDR1 MDHEN, CDR2 SYDVKM. The V gene lost 1 base and the J gene lost 7 bases, with 10 bases spanning the gap. CDR3 amino acids: CASSLSAPGGYTF. The CDR3 DNA reads as TGTGCCAGCAGTTTATCAGCCCCTGGTGGCTACACCTTC.

The rearrangement links TRBV6-5 to TRBJ1-5; TRBD1 might be the D (5 bases). Germline lookup yields CDR1 MNHEY and CDR2 SVGAGI. The CDR3 loop spans 15 amino acids. Trimming left V 6 bases short and J 0 bases short, with 12 bases between. In DNA, the CDR3 is TGTGCCAGCAGGGAGGGGAGGTATAGCAATCAGCCCCAGCATTTT. Translating it yields CASREGRYSNQPQHF.

The chain uses TRBV28 and TRBJ2-7; D is unclear. The CDR3 loop spans 16 amino acids. Germline-derived CDR1 and CDR2 are MDHEN and SYDVKM. Trimming shortened V by 6 bases and J by 3 bases, and 21 bases separated the two germline ends. CDR3 nucleotide sequence: TGTGCCAGCAGCCAAGCCTCCGAATCCGTAGACTACGAGCAGTACTTC. Translated, it gives CASSQASESVDYEQYF. The complete variable domain, with remaining parts taken from reference TRBV28 and TRBJ2-7, reads DVKVTQSSRYLVKRTGEKVFLECVQDMDHENMFWYRQDPGLGLRLIYFSYDVKMKEKGDIPEGYSVSREKKERFSLILESASTNQTSMYLCASSQASESVDYEQYFGPGTRLTVT.

The CDR3 coding sequence is TGTGCCAGCAGCCAACCGACAGACCACTATGGCTACACCTTC. Its protein product is CASSQPTDHYGYTF. V usage is TRBV11-2 and J usage is TRBJ1-2; D is perhaps TRBD1 (5 bases). Trimming removed 5 bases at V and 3 bases at J, with 13 bases between. Germline assignment: CDR1 SGHAT and CDR2 FQNNGV. The CDR3 sequence is 14 residues long.

This chain links TRBV30 with TRBJ2-2, with TRBD1 matching over 9 bases. In germline, CDR1 is GTSNPN, CDR2 SVGIG (reference sequence). CDR3 length equals 16 residues. V gave up 4 bases and J gave up 4 bases; unmatched junction bases: 10. CDR3 amino acids: CAWKRGGTGSTGELFF. The CDR3 nucleotides are TGTGCCTGGAAGCGTGGTGGGACAGGGTCCACCGGGGAGCTGTTTTTT.

V is TRBV5-8 and J is TRBJ2-7; 7 bases are a match to TRBD1. The CDR3 is 13 amino acids. The germline CDR1 and CDR2 sequences are SGHTS and YDEGEE. The V gene end was trimmed by 3 bases and the J gene end by 6 bases; junction bases not matched to a gene: 6. The CDR3 region has the DNA TGTGCCAGCAGCTCCCAACAGGGGACCGAGCAGTACTTC. It yields the protein CASSSQQGTEQYF.

This chain uses TRBV27 with TRBJ2-7; 7 positions agree with TRBD2. The CDR3 has 18 amino acids. V lost 0 bases, J lost 2 bases, and 13 bases stayed unmatched. Germline V gene lookup returns CDR1 MNHEY and CDR2 SMNVEV (reference sequence). CDR3 sequence: CASSLSNPGSTSAYEQYF. CDR3 nucleotides: TGTGCCAGCAGTTTATCGAACCCCGGGTCAACTAGCGCCTACGAGCAGTACTTC.

The V and J genes are TRBV27 and TRBJ1-2; TRBD1 aligns across 8 bases. Germline CDR1 and CDR2: MNHEY and SMNVEV (reference sequence). With 3 bases clipped from V and 3 bases from J, the junction kept 6 bases outside the gene matches. This CDR3 comprises 15 residues. The CDR3 reads CASSFSDRDYYGYTF. The CDR3 bases are TGTGCCAGCAGTTTCTCGGACAGGGACTACTATGGCTACACCTTC.

The chain combines TRBV4-3 with TRBJ2-3, with 9 bases fitting TRBD1. J was trimmed by 6 bases and V by 2 bases; bases with no gene match: 6. The length of the CDR3 is 15 residues. Germline V lookup: CDR1 LGHNA, CDR2 YSLEER. The CDR3 sequence is CASSQRDRESDTQYF. The CDR3 region has the DNA TGCGCCAGCAGCCAACGGGACAGGGAATCTGATACGCAGTATTTT.

The J gene is TRBJ2-5, the V gene TRBV14; the D gene is possibly TRBD1 (5 bases). CDR1 SGHDN and CDR2 FVKESK come from the germline V gene. Trimming removed 0 bases at V and 3 bases at J, with 11 bases between. The CDR3 consists of 15 residues. CDR3 protein: CASSQEYQGEETQYF. DNA for the CDR3: TGTGCCAGCAGCCAAGAGTATCAGGGCGAAGAGACCCAGTACTTC. The full variable domain, completed using reference TRBV14 and TRBJ2-5, is EAGVTQFPSHSVIEKGQTVTLRCDPISGHDNLYWYRRVMGKEIKFLLHFVKESKQDESGMPNNRFLAERTGGTYSTLKVQPAELEDSGVYFCASSQEYQGEETQYFGPGTRLLVL.

The chain links TRBV13 to TRBJ1-2; D is ambiguous. The germline gives CDR1 PRHDT, CDR2 FYEKMQ (reference sequence). Trimming removed 6 bases from V and 3 bases from J, with 11 bases in between. The CDR3 is made up of 13 amino acids. The CDR3 nucleotides are TGTGCCAGCAGGGCTAACCAATACTATGGCTACACCTTC. Its translation is CASRANQYYGYTF.

The chain couples TRBV4-3 to TRBJ1-1; D is ambiguous. This CDR3 has 17 residues. The germline CDR1 and CDR2 sequences are LGHNA and YSLEER. Trimming removed 0 bases at V and 0 bases at J, with 14 bases between. This CDR3 reads CASSQDGIGRLNTEAFF. DNA for the CDR3: TGCGCCAGCAGCCAAGATGGGATAGGGCGTTTGAACACTGAAGCTTTCTTT.

The chain is built from TRBV27 and TRBJ2-7, with TRBD1 identical over 7 bases. The CDR3 has 14 residues. Germline V gives CDR1 MNHEY, CDR2 SMNVEV (reference sequence). Unmatched junction bases numbered 8, after V lost 6 bases and J lost 3 bases. The CDR3 region has the DNA TGTGCCAGCAGAAAATCGACAGGGCTCTACGAGCAGTACTTC. This translates into CASRKSTGLYEQYF.